This T cell receptor beta chain was found in a study of T-cell memory formation after mild COVID-19. Study details: Each donor largely had its own TCR clusters.

Broader study findings: The study found contracting CD4+ clones mainly in CM and EM and contracting CD8+ clones in EMRA. Certain responding clones were present in pre-infection memory, suggesting participation of cross-reactive memory.

The germline CDR1 and CDR2 sequences are SGHKS and YYEKEE (reference sequence). The CDR3 extends over 16 amino acids. Trimming pared 1 base from V and 7 bases from J, leaving 18 bases between. Constant-segment-primed 5'RACE gave TCR alpha and TCR beta cDNA libraries with sample barcodes and UMIs. TCRdb re-analysed the 5' RACE reads in MiXCR, keeping a single row per CDR3 protein. The sample holds some 40,000 distinct CDR3 sequences; 7.3% are singletons and the top ten take about 1.4%. Regarding this clonotype: Its target is not known.

Sequenced: PBMCs or a T cell subset sorted from them (not recorded which). The sequence was obtained from a young man who had mild COVID-19 (a few samples of this study predate the infection). Cell type and time point are not known. The chain uses TRBV5-5 and TRBJ1-5, with D unclear. CDR3 sequence (DNA): TGTGCCAGCAGCTTGATTGTGGCAGCTCGAGGGCAGCCCCAGCATTTT. This codes for CASSLIVAARGQPQHF.